Listed here are 29 T cell receptor beta chains from one sample, sequenced in a study of memory CD4+ T cells and cytomegalovirus serostatus. TCRdb's copy holds only in-frame clones and misses some; the assay was immunoSEQ multiplex PCR. The sample yields roughly 48,000 clones, about four fifths seen once. Single viable CD3+CD4+CD8-CD45RO+ cells were sorted as the memory CD4+ T cells. The material sequenced was memory CD4+ T cells from blood. The receptors originated from an adult in good health and CMV-seropositive.

V and J are TRBV6-1 and TRBJ1-1; 8 bases line up with TRBD1. The CDR3 covers 14 residues. Germline V gives CDR1 MNHNS, CDR2 SASEGT. Trimming at V came to 7 bases and at J to 3 bases, leaving 7 bases not matched to a gene. The CDR3 is CASKGQGSYTEAFF. The DNA for the CDR3 is TGTGCCAGCAAAGGACAGGGATCTTACACTGAAGCTTTCTTT.

The J gene is TRBJ1-2, the V gene TRBV5-4, with D uncertain. CDR1 is SGHNT, CDR2 YYREEE, per germline (reference sequence). Trimming pared 7 bases from V and 4 bases from J, leaving 20 bases between. The CDR3 totals 15 residues. CDR3 in DNA: TGTGCCAGCGCCAACCTGCGGGCCTGGAGCTATGGCTACACCTTC. Translating gives CASANLRAWSYGYTF.

The chain has TRBV28 and TRBJ1-2, with no clear D. Germline V gives CDR1 MDHEN, CDR2 SYDVKM. The CDR3 length is 12 residues. The V and J ends lost 7 bases and 0 bases respectively, with 6 bases between them. For the CDR3, the DNA is TGTGCCAGCATGAGGCCTAACTATGGCTACACCTTC. Translating gives CASMRPNYGYTF.

This rearrangement joins TRBV11-2 to TRBJ2-1; D perhaps matches TRBD2 (7 bases). The germline V gene encodes CDR1 SGHAT and CDR2 FQNNGV. With 2 bases removed from V and 6 bases from J, the gap between germline ends came to 14 bases. This CDR3 contains 15 residues. In DNA, the CDR3 is TGTGCCAGCAGCTTACTACGGGGGGCCGGCAATGAGCAGTTCTTC. Its protein is CASSLLRGAGNEQFF.

The V and J genes are TRBV2 and TRBJ2-2, with TRBD1 identical over 7 bases. This CDR3 is 15 amino acids long. The germline V gene has CDR1 SNHLY and CDR2 FYNNEI. Germline trimming cut 6 bases from V and 4 bases from J; bases unmatched to any gene: 8. The CDR3 reads CASSIAPGGTGELFF. The CDR3 DNA sequence: TGTGCCAGCAGCATCGCCCCAGGGGGCACCGGGGAGCTGTTTTTT.

The chain is built from TRBV19 and TRBJ1-2; tentative D call: TRBD1 (5 bases). The CDR3 has 14 amino acids. Trimming took off 3 bases at V and 1 base at J, with 9 bases between the two ends. Per the germline V gene, CDR1 is LNHDA and CDR2 is SQIVND (reference sequence). The CDR3 DNA is TGTGCCAGTAGTATCACAGGAGGTAACTATGGCTACACCTTC. Its translation: CASSITGGNYGYTF.

The chain is built from TRBV15 and TRBJ2-7, with D possibly TRBD1 on 5 matching bases. V lost 0 bases and J lost 3, with 9 bases in between. The CDR3 contains 14 residues. CDR1 LNHNV and CDR2 YYDKDF come from the germline V gene (reference sequence). The DNA for the CDR3 is TGTGCCACCAGCAGAGACCCAGGGCGCTACGAGCAGTACTTC. The encoded protein is CATSRDPGRYEQYF.

The chain has TRBV6-5 and TRBJ1-5; a possible D gene is TRBD1 (5 bases). Trimming removed 2 bases at V and 6 bases at J, with 11 bases between. The germline gives CDR1 MNHEY, CDR2 SVGAGI. This CDR3 region has 14 residues. The CDR3 nucleotides read TGTGCCAGCAGTTACGGCAGGGTCGGTCAGCCCCAGCATTTT. It codes for CASSYGRVGQPQHF.

The chain recombines TRBV7-9 with TRBJ2-7, with D perhaps given as TRBD1 or TRBD2 (5 bases each). Germline V CDR1 and CDR2: SEHNR, FQNEAQ (reference sequence). V lost 5 bases to trimming and J lost 2 bases, with 28 bases between them. The CDR3 spans 19 residues. CDR3 residues: CASSNRDRTSWGTTYEQYF. The CDR3 nucleotides read TGTGCCAGCAGCAATAGGGACCGCACCTCCTGGGGGACCACCTACGAGCAGTACTTC.

DNA for the CDR3: TGTGCCCCAGGGGCCAGGGGCGCCTACGAGCAGTACTTC. The encoded protein is CAPGARGAYEQYF. This chain connects TRBV6-1 to TRBJ2-7; weak D call: TRBD1 (6 bases). The V end was cut by 11 bases, the J end by 2 bases, with 16 bases between. Germline V gene sequence: CDR1 MNHNS, CDR2 SASEGT. There are 13 residues in the CDR3.

The chain couples TRBV11-3 to TRBJ2-1, with 9 nucleotides matching TRBD1. V dropped 5 bases and J dropped 9; count of bases not matched to a gene: 8. CDR1 SGHNT and CDR2 YENEEA come from the germline V gene. The CDR3 runs to 14 residues. Here the CDR3 reads CASSLPGQGAEQFF. For the CDR3, the DNA is TGTGCCAGCAGCCTTCCGGGACAGGGTGCTGAGCAGTTCTTC.

The chain joins TRBV7-2 to TRBJ1-2, with 8 bases lining up with TRBD1. The CDR3 has 13 residues. Trimming took 4 bases from V and 9 from J; bases not matched to a gene: 7. The V gene's germline CDR1 is SGHTA and CDR2 FQGNSA. CDR3 residues: CASSSGQEESYTF. The DNA for the CDR3 is TGTGCCAGCAGCTCGGGACAGGAAGAGAGCTACACCTTC.

The chain joins TRBV15 to TRBJ2-2; D not certain. CDR3 length equals 12 residues. CDR1 is LNHNV, CDR2 YYDKDF, per germline (reference sequence). V shed 0 bases and J shed 5 bases, with 1 base lying between them. The CDR3 region is CATSRDTGELFF. CDR3 nucleotide sequence: TGTGCCACCAGCAGAGATACCGGGGAGCTGTTTTTT.

This rearrangement joins TRBV11-2 to TRBJ2-7; 7 nucleotides match TRBD1. In germline, CDR1 is SGHAT, CDR2 FQNNGV. The CDR3 has 15 residues. The J segment lost 6 bases and the V segment lost 2 bases, leaving 10 bases of the junction unmatched. The CDR3 protein is CASSLNRGQAIEQYF. As DNA, the CDR3 is TGTGCCAGCAGCTTAAACAGGGGACAAGCTATCGAGCAGTACTTC.

This chain links TRBV6-5 with TRBJ2-2; D not resolved. The CDR3 totals 14 residues. Deletions cut 4 bases from V and 4 bases from J, with 10 bases between. Germline V gene sequence: CDR1 MNHEY, CDR2 SVGAGI. CDR3 amino acids: CASSWANPTGELFF. The CDR3 nucleotides are TGTGCCAGCAGTTGGGCAAACCCCACCGGGGAGCTGTTTTTT.

The rearrangement joins TRBV15 to TRBJ1-1; D ambiguous. This CDR3 has 16 residues. Trimming left V 0 bases short and J 1 base short, with 12 bases between. Germline V gene lookup returns CDR1 LNHNV and CDR2 YYDKDF (reference sequence). The CDR3 region is CATSRDRNSQNTEAFF. CDR3 sequence (DNA): TGTGCCACCAGCAGAGATCGGAACAGCCAGAACACTGAAGCTTTCTTT.

The V and J genes are TRBV7-2 and TRBJ2-1, with TRBD1 as a possible D gene (5 bases). Trimming took 3 bases from V and 8 from J, leaving 20 bases between them. The V gene's germline CDR1 is SGHTA and CDR2 FQGNSA. CDR3 length equals 16 residues. Here the CDR3 reads CASSLLPRVLPDEQFF. In nucleotides, the CDR3 is TGTGCCAGCAGCTTGCTTCCCAGGGTGTTGCCCGATGAGCAGTTCTTC. The full variable domain, with the rest looked up from reference TRBV7-2 and TRBJ2-1, is GAGVSQSPSNKVTEKGKDVELRCDPISGHTALYWYRQSLGQGLEFLIYFQGNSAPDKSGLPSDRFSAERTGGSVSTLTIQRTQQEDSAVYLCASSLLPRVLPDEQFFGPGTRLTVL.

The chain joins TRBV5-1 to TRBJ2-1; D remains unclear. Germline-derived CDR1 and CDR2 are SGHRS and YFSETQ. Trimming pared 0 bases from V and 8 bases from J, leaving 12 bases between. This CDR3 is built from 14 residues. The CDR3 DNA follows: TGCGCCAGCAGCTTGGATGGTAGTCGCGATGAGCAGTTCTTC. Encoded protein: CASSLDGSRDEQFF.

This chain connects TRBV19 to TRBJ2-1, with 9 nucleotides matching TRBD1. V lost 5 bases to trimming and J lost 6 bases; unmatched junction nucleotides: 8. The CDR3 has 15 residues. Germline lookup yields CDR1 LNHDA and CDR2 SQIVND (reference sequence). The CDR3 sequence is CASSPRTGESNEQFF. CDR3 nucleotide sequence: TGTGCCAGTAGTCCTCGGACAGGGGAGAGCAATGAGCAGTTCTTC. The full variable domain, completed using reference TRBV19 and TRBJ2-1, is DGGITQSPKYLFRKEGQNVTLSCEQNLNHDAMYWYRQDPGQGLRLIYYSQIVNDFQKGDIAEGYSVSREKKESFPLTVTSAQKNPTAFYLCASSPRTGESNEQFFGPGTRLTVL.

V gene TRBV9 combines with J gene TRBJ1-1, with D possibly matching TRBD1 (6 bases). Deletions cut 0 bases from V and 11 bases from J, with 11 bases between. The CDR3 consists of 12 residues. Germline assignment: CDR1 SGDLS and CDR2 YYNGEE. In nucleotides, the CDR3 is TGTGCCAGCAGCGTAGCCGGGGGGCATGCTTTCTTT. Translated, it gives CASSVAGGHAFF.

This clone was observed a handful of times. The CDR3 loop reads CASFPAWGSKNIQYF. CDR3 nucleotide sequence: TGTGCCAGCTTCCCAGCCTGGGGGTCCAAAAACATTCAGTACTTC. The chain combines TRBV11-2 with TRBJ2-4, with D perhaps being TRBD1 or TRBD2 (5 bases each). V lost 8 bases and J lost 2, with 16 bases in between. CDR3 size: 15 residues. The germline gives CDR1 SGHAT, CDR2 FQNNGV.

J is TRBJ2-2 and V is TRBV11-3; the match to TRBD2 covers 12 bases. CDR3 length: 16 residues. V shed 5 bases and J 6 bases; nucleotides not matched to a gene: 7. Germline loops: CDR1 SGHNT, CDR2 YENEEA. CDR3 sequence reads: CASSPRTSGVSGELFF. As DNA, the CDR3 is TGTGCCAGCAGCCCACGGACTAGCGGGGTCTCCGGGGAGCTGTTTTTT.

This chain uses TRBV7-2 with TRBJ2-2; 7 bases map to TRBD2. In germline, CDR1 is SGHTA, CDR2 FQGNSA. V dropped 3 bases and J dropped 3; count of bases not matched to a gene: 4. The CDR3 runs 15 residues. In nucleotides, the CDR3 is TGTGCCAGCAGCTTGACTAGCTTGTACACCGGGGAGCTGTTTTTT. The encoded protein is CASSLTSLYTGELFF.

With regard to this clone: Distinct nucleotide sequences in the sample also encode this CDR3. The chain uses TRBV4-2 and TRBJ2-7, with 7 bases aligning to TRBD2. The CDR3 has 15 amino acids. Germline trimming cut 1 base from V and 0 bases from J; bases unmatched to any gene: 3. Germline lookup yields CDR1 LGHNA and CDR2 YNFKEQ. This chain's CDR3 is CASSQAASGSYEQYF. CDR3 nucleotides: TGTGCCAGCAGCCAAGCGGCTAGCGGCTCCTACGAGCAGTACTTC.

V is TRBV6-5 and J is TRBJ2-3, with D possibly TRBD2 on 6 matching bases. Trimming took 6 bases from V and 6 from J, leaving 19 bases between them. Germline V gene data show CDR1 as MNHEY and CDR2 as SVGAGI. The CDR3 has 15 amino acids. The DNA of the CDR3 is TGTGCCAGCAGCCGCGGGACTGCCTCTGAGGATACGCAGTATTTT. Translation gives CASSRGTASEDTQYF.

This clone was seen more than once but under ten times. The chain carries TRBV6-6 and TRBJ1-6, with no clear D. Germline CDR1 is MNHNY and CDR2 is SVGAGI (reference sequence). CDR3 length: 14 residues. V gave up 4 bases and J gave up 7 bases, with 11 bases separating them. Here the CDR3 reads CASSLGTENSPLHF. The CDR3 bases are TGTGCCAGCAGTTTGGGAACCGAGAATTCACCCCTCCACTTT.

The gene calls are TRBV7-2 and TRBJ2-5; TRBD2 might be the D (5 bases). This CDR3 region has 13 residues. Germline CDR1 SGHTA, CDR2 FQGNSA. With 8 bases removed from V and 5 bases from J, the gap between germline ends came to 15 bases. CDR3 sequence: CASSKFWEETQYF. For the CDR3, the DNA is TGTGCCAGCTCAAAGTTTTGGGAGGAGACCCAGTACTTC.

This clone appeared once. The rearrangement uses TRBV25-1 and TRBJ2-3; 8 nucleotides line up with TRBD1. The CDR3 has 16 amino acids. The germline V gene has CDR1 MGHDK and CDR2 SYGVNS. Unmatched junction bases numbered 9, after V lost 6 bases and J lost 1 base. The chain's CDR3 is CASRDDRGSGTDTQYF. Here the CDR3 DNA reads TGTGCCAGCAGAGATGACAGGGGCTCTGGCACAGATACGCAGTATTTT.

The genes are TRBV10-3 and TRBJ2-7, with TRBD1 as a possible D gene (5 bases). With 11 bases removed from V and 0 bases from J, the gap between germline ends came to 17 bases. CDR1 ENHRY and CDR2 SYGVKD come from the germline V gene. The CDR3 is 14 amino acids. The chain's CDR3 is CALSVGHNSYEQYF. In DNA form, the CDR3 reads TGTGCCCTATCAGTCGGACACAACTCCTACGAGCAGTACTTC.